Listed here is a single TCR beta chain. Antigen: not known. This sample stems from a study of cytotoxic CD8 clonotypes in ibrutinib-treated CLL. Study outcomes and limitations: Age-matched healthy donor levels were exceeded by baseline clonality, which tracked circulating CD8+ T-cell counts. Patients with sustained remission and those progressing were sampled at differing times.

The table came from immunoSEQ multiplex PCR; TCRdb's copy has only in-frame clones and leaves some out. The table records some 170,000 clones, roughly 88% of them present only once. V shed 8 bases and J shed 8 bases, with 16 bases lying between them. Germline CDR1 reads MDHEN; CDR2 reads SYDVKM. The CDR3 sequence is 13 residues long. This specimen was PBMCs, taken at disease progression, from a patient treated with ibrutinib. The clonotype originates from a human donor with chronic lymphocytic leukemia. The V call is TRBV28, the J call TRBJ2-1; D tentatively reads TRBD1 or TRBD2 (5 bases each). The CDR3 reads CASRWGFGDEQFF. In DNA form, the CDR3 reads TGTGCCAGCCGGTGGGGGTTCGGGGATGAGCAGTTCTTC.